Listed here are 30 T cell receptor beta chains from one sample, sequenced in a study of T-cell memory formation after mild COVID-19. TCRdb re-analysed the 5' RACE reads in MiXCR, keeping a single row per CDR3 protein. The sample contains about 290,000 distinct CDR3 sequences, around 15% of which appear only once. Material: PBMCs or a T cell subset sorted from them (not recorded which). These receptors all come from a man aged 18 to 30 who had mild COVID-19 (a few samples of this study predate the infection). Cell type and time point are not known.

This chain joins TRBV4-1 and TRBJ2-5; no clear D. The V gene's germline CDR1 is MGHRA and CDR2 YSYEKL. This CDR3 spans 15 amino acids. V lost 2 bases to trimming and J lost 4 bases, with 14 bases between them. The CDR3 sequence: CASSQLIGAPETQYF. The CDR3 DNA reads TGCGCCAGCAGCCAATTGATAGGAGCCCCAGAGACCCAGTACTTC.

This clonotype was seen only a few times. The chain carries TRBV3-1 and TRBJ1-1; D is ambiguous. This CDR3 is built from 13 residues. Trimming pared 1 base from V and 6 bases from J, leaving 9 bases between. The germline V gene has CDR1 LGHDT and CDR2 YNNKEL (reference sequence). The CDR3 here is CASSQVPSPEAFF. As DNA, the CDR3 is TGTGCCAGCAGCCAAGTTCCTTCACCTGAAGCTTTCTTT. Variable domain in full (rest from reference TRBV3-1 and TRBJ1-1): DTAVSQTPKYLVTQMGNDKSIKCEQNLGHDTMYWYKQDSKKFLKIMFSYNNKELIINETVPNRFSPKSPDKAHLNLHINSLELGDSAVYFCASSQVPSPEAFFGQGTRLTVV.

This clonotype has more than one count but fewer than ten. V is TRBV3-1 and J is TRBJ2-5; the D gene is possibly TRBD2 (6 bases). The germline V and J ends were trimmed by 0 bases and 4 bases, with 15 bases remaining between them. Germline CDR1 reads LGHDT; CDR2 reads YNNKEL (reference sequence). CDR3 length: 16 amino acids. The CDR3 DNA follows: TGTGCCAGCAGCCAAGAGGATGGGACTTTCACAGAGACCCAGTACTTC. Protein sequence: CASSQEDGTFTETQYF.

The V gene is TRBV20-1, the J gene TRBJ2-5; D tentatively reads TRBD1 or TRBD2 (5 bases each). This CDR3 has 13 residues. V lost 5 bases and J 1 base, leaving 11 bases between the germline ends. Per the germline V gene, CDR1 is DFQATT and CDR2 is SNEGSKA (reference sequence). The CDR3: CSADTGTQETQYF. CDR3 coding DNA: TGCAGTGCTGATACCGGGACCCAAGAGACCCAGTACTTC.

This clonotype was found a few times. This chain connects TRBV5-1 to TRBJ1-3; no definite D call. Germline loops: CDR1 SGHRS, CDR2 YFSETQ. The ends were cut back, 3 bases at V and 9 bases at J, with 22 bases in the middle. The CDR3 totals 16 residues. The CDR3 sequence: CASSSDTALPSGTIYF. The CDR3 DNA is TGCGCCAGCAGCTCGGATACTGCACTGCCATCCGGCACCATATATTTT.

The gene calls are TRBV7-2 and TRBJ1-5; D gene uncertain. Germline CDR1 is SGHTA and CDR2 is FQGNSA. V lost 5 bases and J lost 6, with 14 bases in between. This CDR3 has 14 residues. CDR3 amino acids: CASSAVGVFQPQHF. The DNA for the CDR3 is TGTGCCAGCAGCGCGGTAGGCGTGTTTCAGCCCCAGCATTTT.

This sequence joins TRBV20-1 and TRBJ2-3; tentatively, D is TRBD2 (7 bases). Trimming left V 6 bases short and J 4 bases short, with 26 bases between. The CDR3 covers 17 residues. Germline lookup yields CDR1 DFQATT and CDR2 SNEGSKA (reference sequence). The CDR3 sequence is CSAQRIAGAMEADTQYF. DNA of the CDR3: TGCAGTGCCCAAAGAATTGCGGGGGCCATGGAGGCAGATACGCAGTATTTT.

This clonotype was observed a few times. V gene TRBV29-1 combines with J gene TRBJ1-2; D call uncertain. This CDR3 comprises 14 residues. Trimming took off 1 base at V and 5 bases at J, with 14 bases between the two ends. Per the germline V gene, CDR1 is SQVTM and CDR2 is ANQGSEA. CDR3 loop: CSVEVTDLLYGYTF. The CDR3 DNA follows: TGCAGCGTTGAAGTCACAGACCTTCTATATGGCTACACCTTC. The full variable domain, completed using reference TRBV29-1 and TRBJ1-2, is SAVISQKPSRDICQRGTSLTIQCQVDSQVTMMFWYRQQPGQSLTLIATANQGSEATYESGFVIDKFPISRPNLTFSTLTVSNMSPEDSSIYLCSVEVTDLLYGYTFGSGTRLTVV.

The rearrangement uses TRBV5-1 and TRBJ2-3; 9 positions agree with TRBD2. V shed 0 bases and J 3 bases; nucleotides not matched to a gene: 2. This CDR3 contains 15 residues. Germline-derived CDR1 and CDR2 are SGHRS and YFSETQ. The CDR3 spells CASSLDAGGTDTQYF. In DNA, the CDR3 is TGCGCCAGCAGCTTGGACGCGGGGGGGACAGATACGCAGTATTTT. Full variable domain (missing parts from reference TRBV5-1 and TRBJ2-3): KAGVTQTPRYLIKTRGQQVTLSCSPISGHRSVSWYQQTPGQGLQFLFEYFSETQRNKGNFPGRFSGRQFSNSRSEMNVSTLELGDSALYLCASSLDAGGTDTQYFGPGTRLTVL.

This rearrangement joins TRBV15 to TRBJ1-5, with 10 bases identical to TRBD1. This CDR3 region has 15 residues. Germline values: CDR1 LNHNV, CDR2 YYDKDF (reference sequence). The ends lost 4 bases at V and 6 bases at J; junction bases unmatched: 6. The CDR3 nucleotides are TGTGCCACCAGCATGATGACAGGGGGCCTTCAGCCCCAGCATTTT. Translated: CATSMMTGGLQPQHF.

The chain couples TRBV7-9 to TRBJ2-5; 7 bases fit TRBD2. This CDR3 has 14 amino acids. V shed 5 bases, J shed 3 bases, and the junction held 6 bases outside the gene matches. Germline CDR1 SEHNR, CDR2 FQNEAQ (reference sequence). CDR3 DNA sequence: TGTGCCAGCAGCCAATTGGGAGGGGAAGAGACCCAGTACTTC. Encoded protein: CASSQLGGEETQYF.

This clonotype was observed a few times. The V and J genes are TRBV18 and TRBJ2-1, with D tentatively TRBD2 (6 bases). Trimming cost V 8 bases and J 13 bases, with 24 bases left between them. Per the germline V gene, CDR1 is KGHSH and CDR2 is LQKENI. The CDR3 loop spans 14 amino acids. CDR3 loop: CASRDEGPPGGQFF. CDR3 nucleotide sequence: TGTGCCAGCCGCGACGAGGGGCCCCCCGGGGGACAGTTCTTC. Together with reference TRBV18 and TRBJ2-1, the CDR3 gives the full variable domain: NAGVMQNPRHLVRRRGQEARLRCSPMKGHSHVYWYRQLPEEGLKFMVYLQKENIIDESGMPKERFSAEFPKEGPSILRIQQVVRGDSAAYFCASRDEGPPGGQFFGPGTRLTVL.

The genes are TRBV7-6 and TRBJ2-1, with D uncertain. CDR1 SGHVS and CDR2 FNYEAQ come from the germline V gene. Trimming removed 1 base from V and 9 bases from J, with 16 bases in between. This CDR3 has 15 amino acids. The chain's CDR3 is CASSLGIDSPSEQFF. The CDR3 coding sequence is TGTGCCAGCAGCTTAGGCATTGACTCACCTAGTGAGCAGTTCTTC. The full variable domain, its missing parts supplied by reference TRBV7-6 and TRBJ2-1, is GAGVSQSPRYKVTKRGQDVALRCDPISGHVSLYWYRQALGQGPEFLTYFNYEAQQDKSGLPNDRFSAERPEGSISTLTIQRTEQRDSAMYRCASSLGIDSPSEQFFGPGTRLTVL.

The CDR3 loop is CASSLWGATGGETQYF. In nucleotides, the CDR3 is TGTGCCAGCAGTTTATGGGGGGCGACAGGGGGCGAGACCCAGTACTTC. This chain uses TRBV28 with TRBJ2-5; TRBD1 matches at 10 bases. The germline V gene has CDR1 MDHEN and CDR2 SYDVKM. The CDR3 length is 16 residues. V was clipped by 0 bases and J by 5 bases; unmatched bases: 6.

Ten or more counts support this clonotype. The chain recombines TRBV5-1 with TRBJ1-1; D remains unclear. V lost 0 bases to trimming and J lost 4 bases, with 7 bases between them. In germline, CDR1 is SGHRS, CDR2 YFSETQ. This CDR3 is 13 amino acids long. The CDR3 here is CASSLALSTEAFF. The CDR3 DNA reads TGCGCCAGCAGCTTGGCCCTAAGCACTGAAGCTTTCTTT.

The J gene is TRBJ2-5, the V gene TRBV7-9; D might be TRBD1 or TRBD2, each matching 5 bases. Trimming removed 4 bases at V and 6 bases at J, with 18 bases between. Per the germline V gene, CDR1 is SEHNR and CDR2 is FQNEAQ (reference sequence). The CDR3 loop spans 15 amino acids. The CDR3 is CASSSTGTPAKTQYF. The CDR3 bases are TGTGCCAGCAGCTCCACCGGGACCCCAGCGAAGACCCAGTACTTC.

The chain has TRBV20-1 and TRBJ2-5, with D hard to call. The germline CDR1 and CDR2 sequences are DFQATT and SNEGSKA (reference sequence). The CDR3 has 11 amino acids. V lost 6 bases, J lost 1 base, and 6 bases lay in between. The CDR3: CSAQSQETQYF. The CDR3 DNA reads TGCAGTGCCCAGAGCCAAGAGACCCAGTACTTC.

This chain links TRBV29-1 with TRBJ1-5, with 9 bases that match TRBD1. Trimming cost V 7 bases and J 6 bases; bases outside gene matches: 13. This CDR3 comprises 15 residues. Germline CDR1 is SQVTM and CDR2 is ANQGSEA. The CDR3 sequence: CSAITTGTGSQPQHF. The CDR3 nucleotides are TGCAGCGCCATAACTACCGGGACAGGGAGTCAGCCCCAGCATTTT.

This clonotype was picked up a small number of times. The CDR3 is CSASRSSAVGTEQFF. CDR3 coding DNA: TGCAGTGCTAGTCGGTCTAGCGCGGTTGGAACTGAGCAGTTCTTC. V is TRBV20-1 and J is TRBJ2-1; D possibly corresponds to TRBD2 (6 bases). The CDR3 is made up of 15 amino acids. Germline V gene lookup returns CDR1 DFQATT and CDR2 SNEGSKA (reference sequence). V was trimmed by 3 bases and J by 9 bases, leaving 21 bases between them.

This chain links TRBV20-1 with TRBJ1-1; D gene unclear. Between the trimmed V and J ends, which lost 6 bases and 5 bases, there was a span of 13 bases. Germline V gives CDR1 DFQATT, CDR2 SNEGSKA (reference sequence). CDR3 size: 12 residues. CDR3 sequence: CSARAPVTEAFF. CDR3 bases: TGCAGTGCGCGGGCCCCGGTAACTGAAGCTTTCTTT.

The chain has TRBV7-2 and TRBJ2-7; 8 bases agree with TRBD2. The trim removed 4 bases at V and 4 bases at J, leaving 9 bases unmatched. Per the germline V gene, CDR1 is SGHTA and CDR2 is FQGNSA. The CDR3 is 15 residues long. CDR3 sequence (DNA): TGTGCCAGCAGCTATTACGGGGGGGTAGATTACGAGCAGTACTTC. It codes for CASSYYGGVDYEQYF.

This clonotype turned up a few times. CDR3 sequence (DNA): TGCGCCAGCAGTGAGTCGAGACGGGGCGATGAGCAGTTCTTC. It translates to CASSESRRGDEQFF. J is TRBJ2-1 and V is TRBV10-1; D is possibly TRBD1 or TRBD2 (5 bases each). Trimming shortened V by 0 bases and J by 8 bases, and 11 bases separated the two germline ends. Germline-derived CDR1 and CDR2 are WNHNN and SYGVQD (reference sequence). The CDR3 is made up of 14 amino acids.

This chain links TRBV30 with TRBJ2-1; the D gene could be TRBD1 or TRBD2 (6 bases each). CDR1 is GTSNPN, CDR2 SVGIG, per germline (reference sequence). The V end lost 3 bases, the J end lost 8 bases, and 17 bases lay between the germline ends. The CDR3 sequence is 14 residues long. The CDR3 reads CAWRSGADFDEQFF. The CDR3 DNA sequence: TGTGCCTGGAGATCGGGGGCGGACTTCGATGAGCAGTTCTTC.

In this sample, this clonotype turned up many times. The rearrangement uses TRBV2 and TRBJ1-2; perhaps TRBD1 as D (6 bases). Trimming took off 7 bases at V and 3 bases at J, with 6 bases between the two ends. This CDR3 spans 11 amino acids. Germline V gene lookup returns CDR1 SNHLY and CDR2 FYNNEI. CDR3 residues: CASNRDYGYTF. The CDR3 DNA is TGTGCCAGCAACAGGGACTATGGCTACACCTTC.

This clonotype has a handful of counts. The V and J genes are TRBV5-1 and TRBJ2-3; D might be TRBD1 (6 bases). The CDR3 sequence is 15 residues long. Trimming removed 3 bases from V and 2 bases from J, with 13 bases in between. Germline assignment: CDR1 SGHRS and CDR2 YFSETQ. CDR3 nucleotide sequence: TGCGCCAGCAGCTCACCGACAGGAGCCACAGATACGCAGTATTTT. The encoded protein is CASSSPTGATDTQYF. The full variable domain, rest sourced from reference TRBV5-1 and TRBJ2-3, is KAGVTQTPRYLIKTRGQQVTLSCSPISGHRSVSWYQQTPGQGLQFLFEYFSETQRNKGNFPGRFSGRQFSNSRSEMNVSTLELGDSALYLCASSSPTGATDTQYFGPGTRLTVL.

The sample holds a few counts of this clonotype. The genes are TRBV7-3 and TRBJ2-1; 9 bases map to TRBD2. The CDR3 loop spans 15 amino acids. Germline assignment: CDR1 SGHTA and CDR2 FQGTGA. Losses at the gene ends were 5 bases for V and 4 bases for J; bases not matched to a gene: 6. DNA for the CDR3: TGTGCCAGCAGCAGGAGCGGGGGGCTTTACAATGAGCAGTTCTTC. It encodes CASSRSGGLYNEQFF.

The chain recombines TRBV6-5 with TRBJ2-7; D uncertain. Germline V gene sequence: CDR1 MNHEY, CDR2 SVGAGI. V lost 2 bases, J lost 4 bases, and 6 bases lay in between. The CDR3 is 12 amino acids. The CDR3 bases are TGTGCCAGCAGTTACATGGGGTACGAGCAGTACTTC. It specifies CASSYMGYEQYF.

This chain uses TRBV27 with TRBJ1-6; 9 bases align to TRBD1. This CDR3 contains 15 residues. With 2 bases clipped from V and 8 bases from J, the junction kept 4 bases outside the gene matches. In germline, CDR1 is MNHEY, CDR2 SMNVEV (reference sequence). CDR3 DNA sequence: TGTGCCAGCAGTTTAACGGACAGGGGTGATTCACCCCTCCACTTT. This gives the protein CASSLTDRGDSPLHF.

This clonotype was observed a few times. The V and J genes are TRBV4-1 and TRBJ2-1; 9 positions match TRBD2. Germline V CDR1 and CDR2: MGHRA, YSYEKL. The CDR3 is 17 residues long. Germline trimming cut 0 bases from V and 2 bases from J; bases unmatched to any gene: 5. The CDR3 DNA reads TGCGCCAGCAGCCAAGATGGAGCGGGGGGCACCTACAATGAGCAGTTCTTC. Residues: CASSQDGAGGTYNEQFF.

This clonotype was detected a few times. This could be a read error, since a much larger clone is one nucleotide away. The genes are TRBV6-1 and TRBJ2-3; TRBD2 is a possible D gene (5 bases). Germline V gene lookup returns CDR1 MNHNS and CDR2 SASEGT. The CDR3 sequence is 13 residues long. V lost 6 bases and J lost 0, with 7 bases in between. For the CDR3, the DNA is TGTGCCAGCAGATGGACTAGCACAGATACGCAGTATTTT. Translation gives CASRWTSTDTQYF.